This TCR beta chain is from a study of identical twins. General study points: Models underestimated how often monozygotic twins shared out-of-frame TCR alpha. Weaker excess sharing between twins was seen in beta out-of-frame sequences. The more abundant beta clonotypes in cord blood had fewer insertions, and memory repertoires did not show this.

There are a few counts of this clonotype. As yet, its antigen is unknown. TCRdb called the 5' RACE reads again in MiXCR, with one record for every CDR3 protein. Of 1,800,000 or so distinct CDR3 sequences in the sample, roughly 35% were seen once. Germline V gives CDR1 SGHDT, CDR2 YYEEEE. This CDR3 comprises 12 residues. Trimming shortened V by 7 bases and J by 8 bases, and 13 bases separated the two germline ends. The sequenced sample was cord blood. V and J are TRBV5-6 and TRBJ2-1, with D possibly being TRBD1 (6 bases). The TCR originated in a newborn girl in good health. The CDR3 region is CASRDRRDEQFF. The CDR3 DNA reads TGTGCCAGCCGCGACAGGCGGGATGAGCAGTTCTTC.